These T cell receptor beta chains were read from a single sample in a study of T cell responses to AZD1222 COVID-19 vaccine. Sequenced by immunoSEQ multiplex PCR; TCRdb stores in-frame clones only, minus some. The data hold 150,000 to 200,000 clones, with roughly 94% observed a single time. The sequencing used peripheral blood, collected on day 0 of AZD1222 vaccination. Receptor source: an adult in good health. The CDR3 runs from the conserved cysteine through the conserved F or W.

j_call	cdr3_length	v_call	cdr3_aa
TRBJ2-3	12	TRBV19	CASTTGTDTQYF
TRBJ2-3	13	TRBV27	CASTTMGRATQYF
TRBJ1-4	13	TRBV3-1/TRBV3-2	CASSQVRGEKLFF
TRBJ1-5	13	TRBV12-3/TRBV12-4	CASTSILHQPQHF
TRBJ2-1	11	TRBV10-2	CATVGYNEQFF
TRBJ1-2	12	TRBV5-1	CASSLDVEGYTF
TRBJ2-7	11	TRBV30	CAWRVFSEQYF
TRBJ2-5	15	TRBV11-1	CASSLVLDGQETQYF
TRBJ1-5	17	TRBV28	CASSRSQGVFLNQPQHF
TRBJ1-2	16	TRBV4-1	CASSHSARVPDYGYTF
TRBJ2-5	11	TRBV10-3	CAIRDKETQYF
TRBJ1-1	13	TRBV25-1	CASRDRVNTEAFF
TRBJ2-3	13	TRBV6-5	CASSRDYRDTQYF
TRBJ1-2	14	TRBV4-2	CASRRDRVSGGYTF
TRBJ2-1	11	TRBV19	CASSIVNEQFF
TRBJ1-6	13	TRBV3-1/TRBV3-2	CASSRRVIAPLHF
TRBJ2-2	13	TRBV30	CAWTDRRAGELFF
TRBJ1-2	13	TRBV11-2	CASSAGTNYGYTF
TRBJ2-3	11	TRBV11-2	CASSLADTQYF
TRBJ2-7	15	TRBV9	CASSVEAGAYYEQYF
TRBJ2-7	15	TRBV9	CASSVGKGSSYEQYF
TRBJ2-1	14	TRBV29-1	CSVEGVTSGNEQFF
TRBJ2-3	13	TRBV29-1	CSVGPAGRDTQYF
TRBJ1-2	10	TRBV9	CASSSSGYTF
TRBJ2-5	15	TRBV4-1	CASSQDLASVKTQYF
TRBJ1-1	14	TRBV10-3	CAIQIAGANTEAFF
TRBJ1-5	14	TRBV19	CASSIDTVYQPQHF
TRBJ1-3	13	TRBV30	CAWIPWLGNTIYF
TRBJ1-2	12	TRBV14	CASSGWSYGYTF
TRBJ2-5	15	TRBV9	CASSSRGDVRGTQYF
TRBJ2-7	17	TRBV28	CASSPSGPGQGTYEQYF
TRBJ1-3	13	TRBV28	CAVARQPGNTIYF
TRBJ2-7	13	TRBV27	CASGDRGTYEQYF
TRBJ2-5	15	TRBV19	CASSIQGALQETQYF
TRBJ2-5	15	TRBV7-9	CASSLDGLRQETQYF